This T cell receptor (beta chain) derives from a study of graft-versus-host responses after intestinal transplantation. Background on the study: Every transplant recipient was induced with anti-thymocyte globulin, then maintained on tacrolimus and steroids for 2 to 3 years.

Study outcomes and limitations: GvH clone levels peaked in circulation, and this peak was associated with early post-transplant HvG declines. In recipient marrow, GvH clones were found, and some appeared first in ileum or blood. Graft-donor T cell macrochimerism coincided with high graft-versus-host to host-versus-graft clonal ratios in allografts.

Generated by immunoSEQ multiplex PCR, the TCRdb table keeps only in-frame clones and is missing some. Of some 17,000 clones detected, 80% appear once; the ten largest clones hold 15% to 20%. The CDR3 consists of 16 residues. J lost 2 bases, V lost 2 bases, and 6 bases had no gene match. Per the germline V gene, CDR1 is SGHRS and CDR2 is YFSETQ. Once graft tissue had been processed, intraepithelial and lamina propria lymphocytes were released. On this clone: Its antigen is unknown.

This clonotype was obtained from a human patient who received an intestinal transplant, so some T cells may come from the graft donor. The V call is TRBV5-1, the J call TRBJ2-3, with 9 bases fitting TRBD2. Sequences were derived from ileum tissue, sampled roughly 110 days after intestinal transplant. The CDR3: CASSFFGGRATDTQYF. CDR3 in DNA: TGCGCCAGCAGCTTCTTCGGCGGGAGGGCCACAGATACGCAGTATTTT.